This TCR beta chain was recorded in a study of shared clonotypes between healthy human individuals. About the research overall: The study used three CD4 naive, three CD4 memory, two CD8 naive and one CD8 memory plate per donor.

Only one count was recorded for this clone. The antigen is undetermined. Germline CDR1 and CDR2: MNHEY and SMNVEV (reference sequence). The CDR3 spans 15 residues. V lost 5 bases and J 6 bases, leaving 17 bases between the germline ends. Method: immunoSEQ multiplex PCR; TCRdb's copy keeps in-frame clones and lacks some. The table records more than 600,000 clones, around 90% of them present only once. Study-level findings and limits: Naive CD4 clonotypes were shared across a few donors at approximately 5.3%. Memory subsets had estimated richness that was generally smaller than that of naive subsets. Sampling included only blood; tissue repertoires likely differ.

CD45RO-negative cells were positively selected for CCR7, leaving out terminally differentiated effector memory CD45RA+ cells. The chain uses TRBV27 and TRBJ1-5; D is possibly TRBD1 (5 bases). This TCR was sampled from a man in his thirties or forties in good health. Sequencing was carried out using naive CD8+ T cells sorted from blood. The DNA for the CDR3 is TGTGCCAGCAGTCCGGTGCCGCCCGGGGGTCAGCCCCAGCATTTT. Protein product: CASSPVPPGGQPQHF.